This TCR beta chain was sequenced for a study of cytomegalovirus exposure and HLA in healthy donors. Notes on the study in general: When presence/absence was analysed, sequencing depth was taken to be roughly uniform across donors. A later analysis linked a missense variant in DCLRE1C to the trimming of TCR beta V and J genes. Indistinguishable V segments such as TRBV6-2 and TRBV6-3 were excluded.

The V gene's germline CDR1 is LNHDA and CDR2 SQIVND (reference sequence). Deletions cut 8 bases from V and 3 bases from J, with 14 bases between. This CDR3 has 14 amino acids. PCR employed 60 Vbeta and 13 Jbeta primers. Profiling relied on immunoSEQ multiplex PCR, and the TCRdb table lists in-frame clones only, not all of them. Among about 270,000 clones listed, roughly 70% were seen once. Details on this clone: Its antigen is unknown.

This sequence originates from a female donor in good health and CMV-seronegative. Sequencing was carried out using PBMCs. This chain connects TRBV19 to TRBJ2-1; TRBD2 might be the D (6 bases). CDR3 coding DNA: TGTGCCAGTGGAGGGCGGGCCAACTACAATGAGCAGTTCTTC. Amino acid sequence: CASGGRANYNEQFF.